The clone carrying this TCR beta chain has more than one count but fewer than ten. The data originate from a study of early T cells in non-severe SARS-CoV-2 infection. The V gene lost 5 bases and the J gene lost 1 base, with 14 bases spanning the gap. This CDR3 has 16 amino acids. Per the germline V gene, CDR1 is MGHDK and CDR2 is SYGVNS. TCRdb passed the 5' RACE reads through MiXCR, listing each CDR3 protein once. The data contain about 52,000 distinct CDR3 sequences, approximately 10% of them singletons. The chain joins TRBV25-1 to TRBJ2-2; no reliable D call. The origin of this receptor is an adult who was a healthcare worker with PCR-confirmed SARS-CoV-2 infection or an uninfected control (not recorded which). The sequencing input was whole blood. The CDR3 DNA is TGTGCCAGCAGTCACTCAGGAGACTTGAACACCGGGGAGCTGTTTTTT. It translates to CASSHSGDLNTGELFF. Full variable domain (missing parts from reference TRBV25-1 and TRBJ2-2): EADIYQTPRYLVIGTGKKITLECSQTMGHDKMYWYQQDPGMELHLIHYSYGVNSTEKGDLSSESTVSRIRTEHFPLTLESARPSHTSQYLCASSHSGDLNTGELFFGEGSRLTVL.